This TCR beta chain was found in a study of blood T cells in healthy people across ages. This CDR3 has 18 amino acids. Germline V lookup: CDR1 SGHAT, CDR2 FQNNGV. With 3 bases clipped from V and 2 bases from J, the junction kept 11 bases outside the gene matches. The study, taken as a whole, reports: Unsorted PBMCs blocked a conclusive comparison of naive and antigen-experienced cells. Diversity was higher, and naive CD4+ cells more numerous, in long-lived donors than in aged donors. Expanded clonotype changes were possibly confounded by unknown donor CMV status.

A word on this clonotype: Its antigen is not identified.

PCR was performed a second time for about 7 to 12 cycles using a sample-barcoded 5' primer and a J-beta primer mix. TCRdb processed the 5' RACE reads anew with MiXCR; each CDR3 protein has one entry. The sample consists of 1.5 million or so distinct CDR3 sequences, 35% to 45% of them appearing once. Specimen: blood. The rearrangement uses TRBV11-2 and TRBJ2-3; 10 bases fit TRBD1. The TCR sequence derives from a woman aged 18-29 years in good health. As DNA, the CDR3 is TGTGCCAGCAGCTTCGGGACAGGGGTTCTTGGAGACACAGATACGCAGTATTTT. Amino acids: CASSFGTGVLGDTDTQYF. The variable domain in full, with the rest retrieved from reference TRBV11-2 and TRBJ2-3, is EAGVAQSPRYKIIEKRQSVAFWCNPISGHATLYWYQQILGQGPKLLIQFQNNGVVDDSQLPKDRFSAERLKGVDSTLKIQPAKLEDSAVYLCASSFGTGVLGDTDTQYFGPGTRLTVL.